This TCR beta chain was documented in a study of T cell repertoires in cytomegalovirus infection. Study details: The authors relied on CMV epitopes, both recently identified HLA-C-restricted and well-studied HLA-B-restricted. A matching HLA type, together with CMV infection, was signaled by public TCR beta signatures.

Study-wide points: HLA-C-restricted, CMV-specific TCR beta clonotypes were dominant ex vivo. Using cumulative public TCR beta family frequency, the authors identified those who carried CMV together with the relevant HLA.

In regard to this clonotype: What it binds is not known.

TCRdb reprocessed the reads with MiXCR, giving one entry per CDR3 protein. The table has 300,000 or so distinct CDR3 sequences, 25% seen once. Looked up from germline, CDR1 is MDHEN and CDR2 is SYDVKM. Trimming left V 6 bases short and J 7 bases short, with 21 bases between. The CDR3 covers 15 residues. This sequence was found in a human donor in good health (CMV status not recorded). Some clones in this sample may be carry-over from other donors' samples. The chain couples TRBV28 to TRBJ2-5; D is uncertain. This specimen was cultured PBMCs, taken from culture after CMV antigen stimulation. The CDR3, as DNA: TGTGCCAGCAGCCCGACCGTAGGTGTCGGTGGGACCCAGTACTTC. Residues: CASSPTVGVGGTQYF.